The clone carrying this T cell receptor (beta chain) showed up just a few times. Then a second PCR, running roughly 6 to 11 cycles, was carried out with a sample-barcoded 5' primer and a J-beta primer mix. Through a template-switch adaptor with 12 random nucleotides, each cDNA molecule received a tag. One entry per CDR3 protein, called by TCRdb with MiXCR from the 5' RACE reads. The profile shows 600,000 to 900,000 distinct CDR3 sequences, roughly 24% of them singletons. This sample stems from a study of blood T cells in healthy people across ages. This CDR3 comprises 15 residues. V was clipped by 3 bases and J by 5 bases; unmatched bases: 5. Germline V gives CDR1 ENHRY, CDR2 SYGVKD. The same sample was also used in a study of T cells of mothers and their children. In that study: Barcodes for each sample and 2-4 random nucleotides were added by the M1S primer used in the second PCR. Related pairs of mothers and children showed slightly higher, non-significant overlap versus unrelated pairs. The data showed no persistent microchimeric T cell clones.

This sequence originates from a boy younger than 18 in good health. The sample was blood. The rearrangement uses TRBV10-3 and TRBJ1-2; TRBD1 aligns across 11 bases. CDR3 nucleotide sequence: TGTGCCATCAGTGAAGAAGGACAGGGGGCTTATGGCTACACCTTC. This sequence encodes CAISEEGQGAYGYTF.